The TCR gamma chain under discussion was sequenced for a study of Vδ1+ human thymocytes. Overall study results and limits: Despite high sort purity, about a fifth of thymic T cell receptor delta sequences were Vdelta2. TRG sequences recurred across donors, whereas TRD sequences stayed essentially private. Highly polyclonal TRG and TRD repertoires with Gaussian CDR3 length distributions appeared in thymus.

Thymocytes were sorted as CD3+ TCRVdelta1+ TCRVdelta2- after alphabeta T cell depletion. Vdelta1+ thymocyte sorts reached between roughly 97% and 99.6% purity. RNA was extracted from the cells and then reverse transcribed. Multiplex PCR used pooled V-gene forward primers and a constant-region reverse primer to amplify CDR3s. With CATT, TCRdb re-called clones from the multiplex PCR reads. The sample has 6,500 to 10,000 gamma-chain clones, around three fifths seen once. Details on this clone: Its antigen is unknown.

There are 11 residues in the CDR3. CDR1 EGSTGY and CDR2 YDSYTSSV come from the germline V gene. V was clipped by 6 bases and J by 1 base; unmatched bases: 0. Sequences were obtained from Vdelta1+ gamma-delta thymocytes from the thymus. Sample subset: FACS-sorted CD3+ TCRalphabeta- TCRVdelta1+ TCRVdelta2- thymocytes. The source of this sequence is a girl less than two years old who had congenital heart surgery. The J gene is TRGJ1 or TRGJ2, the V gene TRGV4. CDR3 region: CATWNYYKKLF. The CDR3 bases are TGTGCCACCTGGAATTATTATAAGAAACTCTTT.